Listed below are T cell receptor beta chains from one sample, sequenced in a study of cytomegalovirus exposure and HLA in healthy donors. TCRdb keeps only in-frame clones here, not all; method: immunoSEQ multiplex PCR. The sample includes fewer than 250,000 clones, 77% of them seen just once. Sequenced input: PBMCs. These receptors originate from a woman in her twenties or thirties in good health and CMV-seropositive. The CDR3 runs from the conserved cysteine through the conserved F or W. Fields, in order: D gene, V gene, J gene, clone size, CDR3 protein, CDR3 DNA. A D gene is named only where the DNA matches it firmly. For some rows the clone size is stated as once, few or many, or as a class when expanded; others skip it.

TRBD2	TRBV30	TRBJ2-7	-	CAWRASLAGMYEQYF	TGTGCCTGGAGAGCCTCCCTAGCGGGGATGTACGAGCAGTACTTC
-	TRBV5-5	TRBJ2-5	-	CASSLSTSPLQETQYF	TGTGCCAGCAGCTTGAGTACCAGTCCCCTTCAAGAGACCCAGTACTTC
TRBD2	TRBV7-3	TRBJ2-3	-	CASSPTSGRALDTQYF	TGTGCCAGCAGCCCTACTAGCGGGAGGGCGTTAGATACGCAGTATTTT
TRBD1	TRBV30	TRBJ1-5	-	CAWALGGEGQPQHF	TGTGCCTGGGCTCTAGGGGGCGAAGGTCAGCCCCAGCATTTT
-	TRBV19	TRBJ2-7	-	CASSNFGAYEQYF	TGTGCCAGTAGCAACTTTGGAGCCTACGAGCAGTACTTC
-	TRBV5-1	TRBJ2-3	-	CASSPRTVSDTQYF	TGCGCCAGCAGCCCACGGACAGTATCGGATACGCAGTATTTT
-	TRBV6-5	TRBJ1-5	-	CASSYSGGSSPQHF	TGTGCCAGCAGTTACTCAGGAGGTAGCTCCCCCCAGCATTTT
TRBD1	TRBV28	TRBJ1-2	-	CASSLIQGYYGYTF	TGTGCCAGCAGCCTAATACAGGGGTACTATGGCTACACCTTC
-	TRBV29-1	TRBJ1-2	-	CSVERTYGYTF	TGCAGCGTTGAAAGGACATATGGCTACACCTTC
TRBD1	TRBV27	TRBJ1-5	-	CASSLTAGGGNQPQHF	TGTGCCAGCAGTTTAACCGCAGGGGGCGGCAATCAGCCCCAGCATTTT
-	TRBV27	TRBJ1-5	-	CASSLKGDQPQHF	TGTGCCAGCAGCCTAAAGGGGGATCAGCCCCAGCATTTT
TRBD1	TRBV27	TRBJ1-2	-	CASSFQGGYGYTF	TGTGCCAGCAGTTTTCAGGGGGGCTATGGCTACACCTTC
TRBD2	TRBV9	TRBJ2-1	-	CASSVAGREGPWNEQFF	TGTGCCAGCAGCGTAGCTGGGCGGGAGGGCCCTTGGAATGAGCAGTTCTTC
-	TRBV6-6	TRBJ2-7	many	CASSYRGYEQYF	TGTGCCAGCAGTTACAGGGGCTACGAGCAGTACTTC
TRBD2	TRBV6-1	TRBJ2-5	-	CASSEAGTSGPWGETQYF	TGTGCCAGCAGTGAAGCCGGGACTAGCGGACCTTGGGGAGAGACCCAGTACTTC
TRBD1	TRBV27	TRBJ2-5	-	CASSSDRVGTQYF	TGTGCCAGCAGTTCAGACAGGGTGGGGACCCAGTACTTC
TRBD1	TRBV6-1	TRBJ1-5	-	CASSDSPGGSQPQHF	TGTGCCAGCAGCGACTCCCCAGGGGGCTCTCAGCCCCAGCATTTT
TRBD1	TRBV28	TRBJ1-2	-	CASSAGTGPNYGYTF	TGTGCCAGCAGTGCTGGGACAGGCCCTAACTATGGCTACACCTTC
-	TRBV4-3	TRBJ1-3	-	CASSQEGPISGNTIYF	TGCGCCAGCAGCCAAGAGGGCCCGATCTCTGGAAACACCATATATTTT
TRBD2	TRBV15	TRBJ2-7	-	CATSADGGSREQYF	TGTGCCACCAGCGCCGACGGGGGGTCAAGGGAGCAGTACTTC
-	TRBV27	TRBJ2-7	-	CASSFRQSYEQYF	TGTGCCAGCAGTTTTCGACAGTCCTACGAGCAGTACTTC
-	TRBV2	TRBJ1-2	few	CASHGNLRRGYTF	TGTGCCAGCCATGGCAATTTGCGGCGGGGCTACACCTTC
TRBD2	TRBV2	TRBJ2-7	once	CASSRAGDSLEQYF	TGTGCCAGCAGCCGCGCGGGGGATTCCCTCGAGCAGTACTTC
TRBD1	TRBV28	TRBJ2-7	once	CASRTGGIYEQYF	TGTGCCAGCAGAACAGGGGGAATATACGAGCAGTACTTC
TRBD1	TRBV4-2	TRBJ1-5	-	CASSQVADRGRDQPQHF	TGTGCCAGCAGCCAAGTGGCGGACAGGGGAAGAGATCAGCCCCAGCATTTT
TRBD1	TRBV11-1	TRBJ1-4	-	CASSPRDRGKEKLFF	TGTGCCAGCAGCCCCCGGGACAGGGGAAAGGAAAAACTGTTTTTT